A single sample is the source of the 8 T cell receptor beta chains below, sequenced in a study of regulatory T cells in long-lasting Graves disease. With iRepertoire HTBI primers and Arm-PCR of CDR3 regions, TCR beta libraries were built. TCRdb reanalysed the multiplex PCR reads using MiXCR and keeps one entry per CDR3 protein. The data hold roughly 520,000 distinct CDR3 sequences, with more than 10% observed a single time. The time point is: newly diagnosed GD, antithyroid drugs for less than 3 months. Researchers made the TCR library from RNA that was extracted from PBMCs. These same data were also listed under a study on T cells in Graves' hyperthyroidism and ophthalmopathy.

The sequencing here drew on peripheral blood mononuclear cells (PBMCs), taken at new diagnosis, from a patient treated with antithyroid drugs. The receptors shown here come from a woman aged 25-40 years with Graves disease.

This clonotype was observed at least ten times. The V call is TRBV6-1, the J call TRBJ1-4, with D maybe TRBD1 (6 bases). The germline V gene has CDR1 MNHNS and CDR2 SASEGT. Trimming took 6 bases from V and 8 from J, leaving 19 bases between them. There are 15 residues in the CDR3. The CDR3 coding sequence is TGTGCCAGCAGACTCGGGGCAGGGGCGAGGGAAAAACTGTTTTTT. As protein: CASRLGAGAREKLFF.

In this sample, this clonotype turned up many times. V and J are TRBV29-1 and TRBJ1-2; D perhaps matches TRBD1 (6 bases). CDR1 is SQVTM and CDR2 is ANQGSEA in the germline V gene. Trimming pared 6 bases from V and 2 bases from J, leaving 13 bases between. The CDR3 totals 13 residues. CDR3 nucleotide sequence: TGCAGCGTCACAGGGTATTACAACTATGGCTACACCTTC. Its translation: CSVTGYYNYGYTF.

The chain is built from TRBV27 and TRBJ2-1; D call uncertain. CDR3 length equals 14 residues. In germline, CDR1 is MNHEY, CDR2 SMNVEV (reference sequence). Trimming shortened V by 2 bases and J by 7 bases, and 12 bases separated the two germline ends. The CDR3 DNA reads TGTGCCAGCAGTTTAGTAGGGTCAGGTAATGAGCAGTTCTTC. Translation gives CASSLVGSGNEQFF.

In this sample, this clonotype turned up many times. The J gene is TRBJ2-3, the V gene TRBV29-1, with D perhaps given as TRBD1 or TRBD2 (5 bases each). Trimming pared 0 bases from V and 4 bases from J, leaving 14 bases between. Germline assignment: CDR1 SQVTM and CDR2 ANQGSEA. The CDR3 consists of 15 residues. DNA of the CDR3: TGCAGCGTTGAAGATTGGGGCAGCGGACCAGATACGCAGTATTTT. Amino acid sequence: CSVEDWGSGPDTQYF.

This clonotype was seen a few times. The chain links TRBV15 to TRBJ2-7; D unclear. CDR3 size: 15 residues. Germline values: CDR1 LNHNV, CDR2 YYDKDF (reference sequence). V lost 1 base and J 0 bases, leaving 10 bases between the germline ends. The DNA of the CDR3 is TGTGCCACCAGCAGAGGCCAGACCAGCTCCTACGAGCAGTACTTC. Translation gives CATSRGQTSSYEQYF.

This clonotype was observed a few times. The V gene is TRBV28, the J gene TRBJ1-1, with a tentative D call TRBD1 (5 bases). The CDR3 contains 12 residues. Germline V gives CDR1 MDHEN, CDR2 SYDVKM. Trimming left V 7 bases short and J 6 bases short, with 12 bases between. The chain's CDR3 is CASILQGAEAFF. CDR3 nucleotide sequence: TGTGCCAGCATCTTGCAGGGAGCTGAAGCTTTCTTT.

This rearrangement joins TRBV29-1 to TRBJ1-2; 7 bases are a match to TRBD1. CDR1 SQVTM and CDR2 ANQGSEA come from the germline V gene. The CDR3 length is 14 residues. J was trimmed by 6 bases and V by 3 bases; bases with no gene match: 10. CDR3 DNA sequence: TGCAGCGTTGAGACAGGGAAACTTGTCGATGGCTACACCTTC. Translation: CSVETGKLVDGYTF.

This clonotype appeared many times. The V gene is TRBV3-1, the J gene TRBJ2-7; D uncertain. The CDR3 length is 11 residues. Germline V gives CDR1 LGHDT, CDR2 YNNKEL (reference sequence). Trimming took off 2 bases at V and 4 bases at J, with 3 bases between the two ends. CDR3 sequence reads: CASSQLYEQYF. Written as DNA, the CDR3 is TGTGCCAGCAGCCAATTGTACGAGCAGTACTTC.